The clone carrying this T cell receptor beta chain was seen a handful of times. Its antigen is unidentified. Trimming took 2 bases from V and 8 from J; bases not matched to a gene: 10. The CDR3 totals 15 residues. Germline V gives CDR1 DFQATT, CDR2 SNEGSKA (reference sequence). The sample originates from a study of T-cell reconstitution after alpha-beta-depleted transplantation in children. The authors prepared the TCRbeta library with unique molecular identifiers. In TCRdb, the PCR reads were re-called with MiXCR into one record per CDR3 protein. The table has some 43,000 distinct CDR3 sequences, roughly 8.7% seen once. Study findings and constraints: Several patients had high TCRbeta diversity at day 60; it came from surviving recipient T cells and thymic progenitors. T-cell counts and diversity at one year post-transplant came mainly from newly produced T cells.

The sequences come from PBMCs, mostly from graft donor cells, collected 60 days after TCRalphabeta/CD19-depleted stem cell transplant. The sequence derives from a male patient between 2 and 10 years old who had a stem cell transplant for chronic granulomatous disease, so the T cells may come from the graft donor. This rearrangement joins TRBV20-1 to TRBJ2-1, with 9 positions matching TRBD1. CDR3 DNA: TGCAGTGCTAGAAAGGCCGGGACAGGGAGGGATGAGCAGTTCTTC. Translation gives CSARKAGTGRDEQFF.